The present T cell receptor (beta chain) was sequenced within a study of OX40 agonist ivuxolimab in advanced cancers. Study-wide results and limits: Circulating CD4+ and CD8+ T cells showed clonal expansion by week 6 at 0.1 to 3.0 mg/kg. Among some nonresponders, normalized T-cell clonal expansion was also low.

The data were produced by immunoSEQ multiplex PCR, yet TCRdb's version contains in-frame clones alone and is incomplete. The sample shows 75,000 to 100,000 clones, approximately 89% of them seen only once. Comment on this clone: Its antigen is undetermined.

V was clipped by 4 bases and J by 4 bases; unmatched bases: 9. The V gene's germline CDR1 is SGDLS and CDR2 YYNGEE. The length of the CDR3 is 15 residues. With baseline, cycle 4 day 1, and cycle 7 day 1 as timepoints, blood was sampled. The V and J genes are TRBV9 and TRBJ2-5; 8 bases are shared with TRBD2. The sequenced sample was CD4+ or CD8+ T cells sorted from blood, obtained in a trial of the OX40 agonist ivuxolimab. The TCR originated in an adult with an advanced solid tumor such as melanoma, head and neck, liver or kidney cancer. CDR3 amino acids: CASSLGAGGVETQYF. The CDR3 DNA is TGTGCCAGCAGCCTGGGGGCGGGAGGAGTAGAGACCCAGTACTTC.